A selection of T cell receptor beta chains follows, all from one sample in a study of cytomegalovirus exposure and HLA in healthy donors. Data came from immunoSEQ multiplex PCR; TCRdb stores just in-frame clones and leaves some out. The data show under 95,000 clones, 80% seen once. Input material: PBMCs. The receptor source for this set is a male donor in good health and CMV-seronegative. Both conserved end residues are part of each CDR3. The order of the fields is CDR3 protein, V gene.

CASSVDSANQPQHF | TRBV9
CASSASGQGSNYGYTF | TRBV5-1
CASSISDEGYTEAFF | TRBV19
CASSLADTPSGELFF | TRBV5-1
CASSLGSYEQYF | TRBV7-2
CASSIDGGSYNSPLHF | TRBV19
CASSSTGGTSNQPQHF | TRBV5-6
CASNDNSIGYGYTF | TRBV6-6
CASTPGGTTYEQYF | TRBV28
CASSLAGWLAVGPTGEQYF | TRBV7-2
CTSSQGQGDTGELFF | TRBV1
CASSLDFGAYEQYF | TRBV5-1
CASSIDRASREQYF | TRBV19
CASSLVTSSEQFF | TRBV5-6
CASTGRTGELFF | TRBV19
CASRSDRYGYTF | TRBV2
CASSTQRGGLVETQYF | TRBV18
CASSLAGGYGYTF | TRBV7-9
CAWHRDRGHGYTF | TRBV30
CASSFFFPRGQETQYF | TRBV28
CASSFERGGEETQYF | TRBV5-1
CASSEAGQGAYYEQYF | TRBV10-2
CASSPVERNGYTF | TRBV18
CASSYGTQNTEAFF | TRBV5-1
CSVEDRADLGNTEAFF | TRBV29-1
CASSLVPRDTEAFF | TRBV5-1
CASSVEGAPNGELFF | TRBV5-1
CASSPPGQVLGYPF | TRBV5-6